The sequence of this T cell receptor (beta chain) was determined in a study of high-grade serous ovarian cancer treatment subgroups (dated by TCRdb to 2020 to 2023). A note on the overall study: Sequencing yielded a mean of about 14,000 reads and around 7,000 unique TCR beta rearrangements per sample. The study profiled TCR beta repertoires in high-grade serous ovarian cancer patients grouped by complete gross resection or neoadjuvant chemotherapy response under a laparoscopic triage algorithm. The approximately 30-patient cohort included roughly ten patients with no residual disease after primary surgery (R0), roughly ten excellent NACT responders, and roughly ten poor NACT responders. In total there were approximately 96 samples, since every patient provided one primary tumor sample and two metastatic tumor samples.

On this clone: This receptor's antigen is unknown. The sample holds no much larger clone one base away, and base qualities are not on file.

High-throughput TCR profiling via ImmunoSEQ was performed on the approximately 82 tumor samples. In the paper's pipeline: The repertoire diversity metrics included richness (unique productive sequences), clonality, evenness and relatedness, and the Bhattacharyya coefficient was used to measure similarity between samples. In a sensitivity analysis, TCRs with fewer than two reads were excluded, and consistent conclusions were obtained. TCRdb's version of the immuneACCESS table is confined to in-frame rearrangements and falls short of the full clone set. An unresolved V gene accounts for under half of the shortfall where checked; the remainder is of unknown origin. V and J calls and clone size come straight from that table; D and trimming were deduced from the DNA. The sample has fewer than 35,000 clones on record, around 80% of them singletons. Clones ranked in the top ten supply around 1.9% of the sample.

The CDR3 covers 14 residues, taking in both the cysteine and the phenylalanine. Of all the DNA, just the CDR3 is kept, 42 bases in frame from base 1. The germline V gene yields SGHRS for CDR1 and YFSETQ for CDR2. Cut back by 9 bases and 0 bases, the V and J ends lie 13 bases apart. Study-level results and caveats: Tumors from the same patient had repertoire similarity ranging from 0.11 to 0.79, while tumors from different patients showed almost no similarity. The TCR repertoire analyses centered on CDR3, and CDR1 and CDR2 were not analyzed. Bulk tumor TCR sequencing lacked spatial information, limiting insight into HGSC tumor complexity and diversity. TCR clonal relatedness correlated positively with neoantigen level and, by trend, with copy number variation and mutation load from whole-genome sequencing.

Tumor samples were collected prior to definitive surgery or chemotherapy. Genomic DNA was extracted by the MD Anderson Biospecimen Extraction Resource, and TCR sequencing was done by the MD Anderson Cancer Genomics Laboratory. The chain is assembled from TRBV5-1 and TRBJ1-3, with the identity of the D gene unclear. Sequences were obtained from tumor tissue. This clonotype was sampled from a human donor with high-grade serous ovarian cancer. The CDR3 protein: CATVPFSSGNTIYF. The sequenced DNA: TGCGCCACCGTTCCCTTCAGCTCTGGAAACACCATATATTTT. Reference TRBV5-1 and TRBJ1-3 proteins supply the regions before and after the CDR3; the full variable domain is: KAGVTQTPRYLIKTRGQQVTLSCSPISGHRSVSWYQQTPGQGLQFLFEYFSETQRNKGNFPGRFSGRQFSNSRSEMNVSTLELGDSALYLCATVPFSSGNTIYFGEGSWLTVV.